This passage covers 6 T cell receptor beta chains from one sample sequenced in a study of cytomegalovirus exposure and HLA in healthy donors. This table comes from immunoSEQ multiplex PCR, and its TCRdb copy is limited to in-frame clones, with some not included. The sample has some 40,000 clones, roughly 91% seen once; the top ten hold around 3.4%. The sequenced sample consisted of PBMCs. All receptors derive from a man aged 18-30 years in good health and CMV-seronegative.

The V gene is TRBV4-2, the J gene TRBJ2-2; TRBD1 is a possible D gene (5 bases). Trimming took off 4 bases at V and 8 bases at J, with 8 bases between the two ends. This CDR3 is 12 amino acids long. Germline V gives CDR1 LGHNA, CDR2 YNFKEQ. CDR3: CASSLGAGELFF. DNA for the CDR3: TGTGCCAGCAGCCTTGGGGCAGGGGAGCTGTTTTTT.

The rearrangement joins TRBV5-1 to TRBJ1-4; 7 bases are a match to TRBD1. The CDR3 length is 14 residues. Germline V gene data show CDR1 as SGHRS and CDR2 as YFSETQ. V shed 4 bases and J 3 bases; nucleotides not matched to a gene: 3. CDR3 amino acids: CASSPGQANEKLFF. The CDR3 nucleotides read TGCGCCAGCAGCCCCGGACAGGCTAATGAAAAACTGTTTTTT.

V and J are TRBV15 and TRBJ1-3; D is possibly TRBD1 (5 bases). CDR1 and CDR2 (germline): LNHNV, YYDKDF (reference sequence). Trimming shortened V by 3 bases and J by 0 bases, and 9 bases separated the two germline ends. The CDR3 runs to 15 residues. The CDR3 reads CATSSSQDSGNTIYF. The DNA of the CDR3 is TGTGCCACCAGCAGCTCACAGGACTCTGGAAACACCATATATTTT.

This clone occurred a few times. The rearrangement links TRBV5-1 to TRBJ2-1; 12 bases fit TRBD2. The junction had 12 bases not matched to a gene; V was cut back by 4 bases and J by 7 bases. Germline V gene lookup returns CDR1 SGHRS and CDR2 YFSETQ. This CDR3 contains 17 residues. The CDR3 here is CASSAEPGLAGSNEQFF. Written as DNA, the CDR3 is TGCGCCAGCAGCGCGGAACCGGGACTAGCGGGCTCAAATGAGCAGTTCTTC.

This chain joins TRBV6-1 and TRBJ1-6; possible D gene TRBD1, 6 bases. CDR1 and CDR2 (germline): MNHNS, SASEGT. Trimming removed 7 bases from V and 7 bases from J, with 14 bases in between. The CDR3 has 14 amino acids. The CDR3 nucleotides are TGTGCCAGCACCACAACCCAGGGGAATTCACCCCTCCACTTT. As protein: CASTTTQGNSPLHF.

This clone was seen just once. The rearrangement uses TRBV5-1 and TRBJ2-7; TRBD2 matches at 11 bases. The junction had 4 bases not matched to a gene; V was cut back by 0 bases and J by 2 bases. The CDR3 spans 16 residues. CDR1 is SGHRS, CDR2 YFSETQ, per germline. This chain's CDR3 is CASSLDLAGGTYEQYF. The CDR3 DNA follows: TGCGCCAGCAGCTTGGACTTAGCGGGGGGGACCTACGAGCAGTACTTC.